The 16 T cell receptor beta chains below were found in one sample sequenced in a study of glioma-infiltrating T cells after dendritic cell vaccination. TCRdb keeps only in-frame clones here, not all; method: immunoSEQ multiplex PCR. The table records 3,000 to 4,000 clones, approximately 94% of them present only once. Sample: blood, taken before dendritic cell vaccination. These receptors came from a human donor with glioblastoma.

This clone was counted once. The chain combines TRBV6-7 with TRBJ2-7, with 7 bases fitting TRBD2. TRBV6-7 is reported as an ORF; its role is uncertain. The CDR3 is 13 amino acids. The J segment lost 5 bases and the V segment lost 8 bases, leaving 9 bases of the junction unmatched. CDR3 DNA: TGTGCCAGCGGGACGGGGGGTAATGACGAGCAGTACTTC. Its protein product is CASGTGGNDEQYF.

The chain recombines TRBV28 with TRBJ1-2, with 8 bases identical to TRBD1. This CDR3 contains 16 residues. V lost 4 bases to trimming and J lost 0 bases; unmatched junction nucleotides: 7. The germline CDR1 and CDR2 sequences are MDHEN and SYDVKM. CDR3 protein: CASSSLRDRPNYGYTF. Written as DNA, the CDR3 is TGTGCCAGCAGTTCCTTGAGGGACAGGCCTAACTATGGCTACACCTTC.

The chain carries TRBV10-3 and TRBJ1-5, with no clear D. The CDR3 runs 13 residues. CDR1 ENHRY and CDR2 SYGVKD come from the germline V gene. Trimming cost V 2 bases and J 6 bases, with 8 bases left between them. In nucleotides, the CDR3 is TGTGCCATCAGTGAGGCGGGTACTCAGCCCCAGCATTTT. Amino acid sequence: CAISEAGTQPQHF.

The genes are TRBV9 and TRBJ2-3, with D unclear. The CDR3 contains 16 residues. The germline V and J ends were trimmed by 3 bases and 0 bases, with 14 bases remaining between them. Germline CDR1 reads SGDLS; CDR2 reads YYNGEE. The CDR3 here is CASSAARSTSTDTQYF. As DNA, the CDR3 is TGTGCCAGCAGCGCCGCGCGGAGCACTAGCACAGATACGCAGTATTTT.

V usage is TRBV7-9 and J usage is TRBJ2-3; weak D call: TRBD1 (5 bases). In germline, CDR1 is SEHNR, CDR2 FQNEAQ (reference sequence). Trimming left V 5 bases short and J 1 base short, with 13 bases between. CDR3 length equals 15 residues. CDR3 loop: CASSPDRVGTDTQYF. CDR3 nucleotide sequence: TGTGCCAGCAGCCCCGACAGAGTGGGCACAGATACGCAGTATTTT. Combining the CDR3 with reference TRBV7-9 and TRBJ2-3 gives the whole variable domain DTGVSQNPRHKITKRGQNVTFRCDPISEHNRLYWYRQTLGQGPEFLTYFQNEAQLEKSRLLSDRFSAERPKGSFSTLEIQRTEQGDSAMYLCASSPDRVGTDTQYFGPGTRLTVL.

The J gene is TRBJ2-1, the V gene TRBV5-8; 7 bases map to TRBD1. CDR3 length: 17 amino acids. Germline CDR1 reads SGHTS; CDR2 reads YDEGEE. V dropped 4 bases and J dropped 0; count of bases not matched to a gene: 10. The CDR3 reads CASSQYRGKSSYNEQFF. CDR3 coding DNA: TGTGCCAGCAGCCAATACAGGGGCAAAAGCTCCTACAATGAGCAGTTCTTC.

The chain carries TRBV28 and TRBJ1-1; the D gene is possibly TRBD1 (6 bases). Trimming shortened V by 6 bases and J by 8 bases, and 10 bases separated the two germline ends. The CDR3 sequence is 11 residues long. Germline CDR1 is MDHEN and CDR2 is SYDVKM. The DNA of the CDR3 is TGTGCCAGCAGGGACGGGACAGAAGCTTTCTTT. Protein product: CASRDGTEAFF. Full variable domain (missing parts from reference TRBV28 and TRBJ1-1): DVKVTQSSRYLVKRTGEKVFLECVQDMDHENMFWYRQDPGLGLRLIYFSYDVKMKEKGDIPEGYSVSREKKERFSLILESASTNQTSMYLCASRDGTEAFFGQGTRLTVV.

The J gene is TRBJ2-2, the V gene TRBV9; no firm D call. V lost 0 bases and J lost 6, with 6 bases in between. CDR3 length equals 13 residues. CDR1 SGDLS and CDR2 YYNGEE come from the germline V gene. CDR3 in amino acids: CASSVGPPGELFF. The CDR3, as DNA: TGTGCCAGCAGCGTAGGGCCGCCCGGGGAGCTGTTTTTT.

The chain links TRBV19 to TRBJ1-3; D is perhaps TRBD1 (5 bases). CDR1 is LNHDA and CDR2 is SQIVND in the germline V gene (reference sequence). This CDR3 is 14 amino acids long. Trimming cost V 5 bases and J 2 bases, with 10 bases left between them. This chain's CDR3 is CASSLGPTGNTIYF. Here the CDR3 DNA reads TGTGCCAGTAGTTTGGGGCCGACTGGAAACACCATATATTTT. The full variable domain, in which reference TRBV19 and TRBJ1-3 provide the parts outside the CDR3, is DGGITQSPKYLFRKEGQNVTLSCEQNLNHDAMYWYRQDPGQGLRLIYYSQIVNDFQKGDIAEGYSVSREKKESFPLTVTSAQKNPTAFYLCASSLGPTGNTIYFGEGSWLTVV.

The genes are TRBV19 and TRBJ1-1; D gene uncertain. V lost 7 bases to trimming and J lost 1 base, with 10 bases between them. Germline values: CDR1 LNHDA, CDR2 SQIVND (reference sequence). This CDR3 contains 13 residues. Written as DNA, the CDR3 is TGTGCCAGTATTCTTCAGTCGAACACTGAAGCTTTCTTT. Translating it yields CASILQSNTEAFF.

The table lists this clone with a few counts. This chain joins TRBV5-1 and TRBJ1-2, with 9 bases fitting TRBD1. The CDR3 has 14 amino acids. The germline gives CDR1 SGHRS, CDR2 YFSETQ. The junction had 7 bases not matched to a gene; V was cut back by 3 bases and J by 7 bases. In nucleotides, the CDR3 is TGCGCCAGCAGCTGGGGAGGACAGGGGTTTGGCTACACCTTC. Its protein product is CASSWGGQGFGYTF.

The chain couples TRBV28 to TRBJ2-7; 12 nucleotides line up with TRBD2. This CDR3 has 15 residues. V shed 4 bases and J 2 bases; nucleotides not matched to a gene: 3. Germline V lookup: CDR1 MDHEN, CDR2 SYDVKM. The CDR3, as DNA: TGTGCCAGCAGTTCCCGGACTAGCGGGGCCTACGAGCAGTACTTC. Protein product: CASSSRTSGAYEQYF.

This clone was counted between two and nine times. The chain uses TRBV10-3 and TRBJ1-3; possible D gene TRBD1, 6 bases. Germline-derived CDR1 and CDR2 are ENHRY and SYGVKD. The CDR3 totals 15 residues. Trimming stripped 7 bases from V and 0 bases from J, with 13 bases between. The CDR3: CAINDLGASGNTIYF. Written as DNA, the CDR3 is TGTGCCATCAATGACCTGGGGGCCTCTGGAAACACCATATATTTT.

The genes are TRBV7-6 and TRBJ1-3; TRBD1 is a possible D gene (5 bases). The germline V gene has CDR1 SGHVS and CDR2 FNYEAQ. There are 14 residues in the CDR3. Trimming pared 3 bases from V and 0 bases from J, leaving 6 bases between. CDR3: CASSLGHSGNTIYF. CDR3 nucleotides: TGTGCCAGCAGCTTGGGGCACTCTGGAAACACCATATATTTT.

The chain links TRBV5-1 to TRBJ2-2; D gene ambiguous. CDR1 and CDR2 (germline): SGHRS, YFSETQ. Deletions cut 0 bases from V and 1 base from J, with 4 bases between. The CDR3 runs 14 residues. The CDR3 here is CASSLAGNTGELFF. The CDR3 DNA is TGCGCCAGCAGCTTGGCGGGGAACACCGGGGAGCTGTTTTTT. Together with reference TRBV5-1 and TRBJ2-2, the CDR3 gives the full variable domain: KAGVTQTPRYLIKTRGQQVTLSCSPISGHRSVSWYQQTPGQGLQFLFEYFSETQRNKGNFPGRFSGRQFSNSRSEMNVSTLELGDSALYLCASSLAGNTGELFFGEGSRLTVL.

The chain joins TRBV14 to TRBJ2-5; a possible D gene is TRBD2 (6 bases). Germline CDR1 SGHDN, CDR2 FVKESK. The V end lost 0 bases, the J end lost 7 bases, and 33 bases lay between the germline ends. CDR3 length: 21 residues. CDR3 protein: CASSQDWYLWLATTQDGTQYF. CDR3 sequence (DNA): TGTGCCAGCAGCCAAGATTGGTATTTGTGGCTAGCGACAACTCAAGATGGGACCCAGTACTTC.